This T cell receptor (beta chain) was sequenced in a study of cytomegalovirus exposure and HLA in healthy donors. Whole-study context: A prior analysis found 90 million to 120 million unique TCR beta sequences from around 180 million T cells. Study-wide findings and caveats: Later analysis suggested most CMV-associated TCR beta chains were HLA-restricted.

PCR involved 60 Vbeta and 13 Jbeta primers. Original processing methods: Unique TCR beta chains numbered around 80 million in a later analysis, with around 11 million shared. Clones were sequenced by immunoSEQ multiplex PCR, and TCRdb holds only the in-frame ones, with some missing. The V and J calls and clone size come from that table; D and trimming were worked out from the DNA. The sample has about 95,000 clones; 75% to 85% are singletons. Note on this clone: Its target is not known.

J gave up 9 bases and V 6 bases, and 3 bases lay outside the gene matches. Germline CDR1 reads LNHDA; CDR2 reads SQIVND (reference sequence). The CDR3 consists of 12 residues. Source material: PBMCs. The sequence was obtained from a man aged 18 to 30 in good health and CMV-seropositive. The genes are TRBV19 and TRBJ2-1; 9 bases line up with TRBD1. CDR3 loop: CASRDRGSEQFF. The CDR3 coding sequence is TGTGCCAGTAGGGACAGGGGTAGTGAGCAGTTCTTC.